A selection of T cell receptor beta chains follows, all from one sample in a study of cytomegalovirus exposure and HLA in healthy donors. Generated by immunoSEQ multiplex PCR, the TCRdb table keeps only in-frame clones and is missing some. Of about 180,000 clones listed, roughly 77% are singletons. Sequenced sample: PBMCs. The receptors were sampled from a woman between 25 and 40 years old in good health and CMV-seronegative. CDR3s include the opening cysteine and the closing phenylalanine or tryptophan. A D gene is named only where the DNA matches it firmly. Clone size is stated in some rows and not others, as once, few, many or a class when expanded.

size | J | V | D | DNA | CDR3
- | TRBJ2-2 | TRBV11-1 | - | TGTGCCAGCAGCTTTAGCGTCCGGGTACGGACCGGGGAGCTGTTTTTT | CASSFSVRVRTGELFF
- | TRBJ1-2 | TRBV4-2 | TRBD1 | TGTGCCAGCAGCCAAGAGACGGGACAGGTTAACTATGGCTACACCTTC | CASSQETGQVNYGYTF
once | TRBJ1-2 | TRBV4-2 | TRBD1 | TGTGCCAGCAGCCAAGAAGGCGACAGGGTCTATGGCTACACCTTC | CASSQEGDRVYGYTF
- | TRBJ1-1 | TRBV5-1 | - | TGCGCCAGCAGCTTGGAGCCCCGACAGGTCGAAGGAAGGGCTTTCTTT | CASSLEPRQVEGRAFF
- | TRBJ1-3 | TRBV5-1 | - | TGCGCCAGCGGCCCCTCGGGGACTGGAAACACCATATATTTT | CASGPSGTGNTIYF
- | TRBJ2-1 | TRBV11-2 | TRBD2 | TGTGCCAGCAGCCCTAGCGGGGACGAGCAGTTCTTC | CASSPSGDEQFF
- | TRBJ2-7 | TRBV6-6 | - | TGTGCCAGCAGTCCACGGAGGGGGGGCCTCCACGAGCAGTACTTC | CASSPRRGGLHEQYF
- | TRBJ2-1 | TRBV9 | TRBD2 | TGTGCCAGCAGCGTAGAGCGGGGCAGGCAGTTCTTC | CASSVERGRQFF
- | TRBJ2-3 | TRBV11-2 | - | TGTGCCAGCAGCTTCCAGGGTATGGCAGATACGCAGTATTTT | CASSFQGMADTQYF
- | TRBJ1-1 | TRBV4-2 | TRBD1 | TGTGCCAGCAGCCAACCGGACAGGGAGACCAACACTGAAGCTTTCTTT | CASSQPDRETNTEAFF
- | TRBJ1-5 | TRBV29-1 | TRBD1 | TGCAGCGCCCGGGACAGGGGCCAGAATCAGCCCCAGCATTTT | CSARDRGQNQPQHF